The 9 T cell receptor beta chains presented below share a single source sample, sequenced in a study of monozygotic twins with inflammatory bowel disease. TCRdb re-called the 5' RACE reads and shows each CDR3 protein once, DNA omitted. The sample table sets out hundreds of thousands of distinct CDR3 sequences. Sequenced sample: blood. These receptors were collected from a human donor with ulcerative colitis or Crohn's disease, or a healthy co-twin of an affected twin (not recorded which).

The genes are TRBV5-1 and TRBJ1-2; no DNA is available, so the TRBD1 call from TCRdb remains unchecked. Germline assignment: CDR1 SGHRS and CDR2 YFSETQ. The CDR3 has 14 amino acids. The CDR3 here is CASSPSTGNYGYTF.

This rearrangement joins TRBV7-9 to TRBJ2-1. CDR1 and CDR2 (germline): SEHNR, FQNEAQ (reference sequence). CDR3 length equals 15 residues. CDR3 residues: CASSLEQGSYNEQFF. Full variable domain (remainder filled in from reference TRBV7-9 and TRBJ2-1): DTGVSQNPRHKITKRGQNVTFRCDPISEHNRLYWYRQTLGQGPEFLTYFQNEAQLEKSRLLSDRFSAERPKGSFSTLEIQRTEQGDSAMYLCASSLEQGSYNEQFFGPGTRLTVL.

The rearrangement joins TRBV6-5 to TRBJ2-3. The CDR3 covers 15 residues. The germline CDR1 and CDR2 sequences are MNHEY and SVGAGI. CDR3 amino acids: CASSYRVASTDTQYF.

The chain is built from TRBV5-1 and TRBJ1-5. CDR1 is SGHRS, CDR2 YFSETQ, per germline. The CDR3 consists of 15 residues. CDR3 sequence reads: CASSLDGHSNQPQHF.

The chain combines TRBV27 with TRBJ1-6; TCRdb gives TRBD1 as the D gene, but with no DNA this cannot be confirmed. Germline-derived CDR1 and CDR2 are MNHEY and SMNVEV (reference sequence). This CDR3 contains 16 residues. CDR3: CASSPLGDILRSPLHF.

CDR3 loop: CASSFSGTAQETQYF. This chain links TRBV7-2 with TRBJ2-5; TCRdb selects TRBD1, and the lack of DNA leaves this call unchecked. CDR3 length: 15 residues. CDR1 and CDR2 from the germline V gene are SGHTA and FQGNSA.

The chain combines TRBV19 with TRBJ1-5. Germline-derived CDR1 and CDR2 are LNHDA and SQIVND (reference sequence). CDR3 length: 17 amino acids. This CDR3 reads CASSIDQTTFSNQPQHF.

The chain links TRBV7-3 to TRBJ2-7. Germline V CDR1 and CDR2: SGHTA, FQGTGA. The CDR3 has 13 residues. The CDR3 is CASSPTGALEQYF.

This rearrangement joins TRBV29-1 to TRBJ2-7; TCRdb's assignment of TRBD1 cannot be checked, as there is no DNA. The CDR3 consists of 15 residues. From germline, CDR1 is SQVTM and CDR2 ANQGSEA. CDR3 protein: CSVEGTGEESYELYF.